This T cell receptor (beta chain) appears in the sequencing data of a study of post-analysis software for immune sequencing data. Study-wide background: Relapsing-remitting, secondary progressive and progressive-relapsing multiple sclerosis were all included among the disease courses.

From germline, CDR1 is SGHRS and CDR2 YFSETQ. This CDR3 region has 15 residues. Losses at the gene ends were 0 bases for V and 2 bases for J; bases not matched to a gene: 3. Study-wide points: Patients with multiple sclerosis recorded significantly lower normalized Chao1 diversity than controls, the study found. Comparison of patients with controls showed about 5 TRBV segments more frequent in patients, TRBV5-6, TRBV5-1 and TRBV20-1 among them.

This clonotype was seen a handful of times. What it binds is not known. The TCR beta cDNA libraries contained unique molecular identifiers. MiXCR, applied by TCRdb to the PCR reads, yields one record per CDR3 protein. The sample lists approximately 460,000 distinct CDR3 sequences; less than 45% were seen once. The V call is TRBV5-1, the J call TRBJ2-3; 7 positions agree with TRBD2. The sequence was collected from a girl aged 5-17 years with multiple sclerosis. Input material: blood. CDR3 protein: CASSLEAGVTDTQYF. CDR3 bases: TGCGCCAGCAGCTTGGAGGCGGGAGTCACAGATACGCAGTATTTT.